The present T cell receptor beta chain was sequenced within a study of T cell repertoires in cytomegalovirus infection. In the study overall: CMV epitopes that were recently identified and HLA-C-restricted were used alongside well-studied HLA-B-restricted ones. Public TCR beta signatures marked donors with CMV infection and the matching HLA.

TCRdb reanalysed the reads using MiXCR and keeps one entry per CDR3 protein. Among about 740,000 distinct CDR3 sequences listed, roughly 33% were seen once. Study-wide findings and caveats: Predominance within the ex vivo response was attributable to HLA-C-restricted CMV-specific TCR beta clonotypes. Of the TCR beta families, the public ones yielded a cumulative frequency that identified carriers of CMV plus the relevant HLA.

This clonotype was observed many times. The antigen remains undetermined. Trimming removed 10 bases from V and 3 bases from J; junction bases left unmatched: 7. The germline gives CDR1 SEHNR, CDR2 FQNEAQ (reference sequence). CDR3 length: 13 residues. The V gene is TRBV7-9, the J gene TRBJ2-5, with 8 nucleotides matching TRBD1. Sequenced here: cultured PBMCs, sampled from culture after CMV antigen stimulation. The TCR was taken from a human donor in good health (CMV status not recorded). Some clones in this sample may be carry-over from other donors' samples. CDR3 sequence: CATSDRVEETQYF. Here the CDR3 DNA reads TGTGCCACCTCGGACAGGGTGGAAGAGACCCAGTACTTC.